This T cell receptor beta chain was recovered during a study of PD-L1 blockade in urothelial cancer. Study context: Atezolizumab 1,200 mg was given intravenously every 3 weeks, starting 2014. Blood analysis was done at 3 weeks (second dose) and 6 weeks after treatment began.

Time point: peripheral blood 6 weeks after treatment start. Each patient gave between 1 and 8 samples, pretreatment and on-treatment. Every PCR got spiked synthetic TCR analog templates. This table comes from immunoSEQ multiplex PCR, and its TCRdb copy is limited to in-frame clones, with some not included. In the table there are more than 60,000 clones, around nine tenths of which are singletons. The V gene lost 5 bases and the J gene lost 4 bases, with 21 bases spanning the gap. CDR1 is SGHTA, CDR2 FQGNSA, per germline. CDR3 length equals 16 residues. The source material was PBMCs, sampled around atezolizumab (anti-PD-L1) treatment. The rearrangement uses TRBV7-2 and TRBJ2-7; TRBD2 might be the D (5 bases). This sequence originates from a man aged 55 to 70 with urothelial cancer. DNA of the CDR3: TGTGCCAGCAGCCCGCAGACCGGGTATCGCGGGTACGAGCAGTACTTC. This translates into CASSPQTGYRGYEQYF.